This T cell receptor (beta chain) derives from a study of cytomegalovirus exposure and HLA in healthy donors. The PCR contained 60 Vbeta and 13 Jbeta primers. TCRdb's copy holds only in-frame clones and misses some; the assay was immunoSEQ multiplex PCR. The data contain about 150,000 clones, roughly 77% of them singletons. Study results and limitations: Researchers catalogued 164 TCR beta chains as cytomegalovirus-associated. A prior analysis recorded that most TCR beta V segments were productive about 87% or about 30% of the time.

Though nominally healthy at sampling, donors likely had unrecorded immune exposures. About this clone: Its target is unknown.

This clonotype originated in a human donor in good health. The sequenced material came from PBMCs.

The CDR3 is CASGSDGNEKLFF. The CDR3 nucleotides are TGTGCCAGCGGGTCTGACGGGAATGAAAAACTGTTTTTT. The V and J genes are TRBV7-9 and TRBJ1-4; D is unresolved. CDR1 is SEHNR and CDR2 is FQNEAQ in the germline V gene (reference sequence). Trimming stripped 8 bases from V and 5 bases from J, with 12 bases between. The CDR3 is 13 residues long.